This TCR beta chain was retrieved from a study of T-cell reconstitution after alpha-beta-depleted transplantation in children. Study conclusions and caveats: Two months or so post-transplant, alpha-beta T cells reportedly derived from several hundred expanded graft clones.

Unique molecular identifiers were used to barcode this TCRbeta library. MiXCR, applied by TCRdb to the PCR reads, yields one record per CDR3 protein. The profile covers 15,000 to 20,000 distinct CDR3 sequences, with less than 9.5% appearing a single time and 36% taken by the ten largest. This clonotype was picked up many times. Antigen: not known. V trimming: 1 base; J trimming: 0 bases; junction bases outside the gene matches: 4. CDR3 length: 16 amino acids. Germline V CDR1 and CDR2: SGHRS, YFSETQ. The receptor was isolated from a boy younger than two who had a stem cell transplant for Wiskott-Aldrich syndrome, so the T cells may come from the graft donor. The sequenced sample was PBMCs, mostly from graft donor cells, obtained 60 days after TCRalphabeta/CD19-depleted stem cell transplant. The J gene is TRBJ2-3, the V gene TRBV5-1; 8 bases are shared with TRBD1. CDR3 bases: TGCGCCAGCAGCTTGACAGGGGGAGTTAGCACAGATACGCAGTATTTT. Protein product: CASSLTGGVSTDTQYF.